This T cell receptor beta chain was observed in a study of regulatory T cells in long-lasting Graves disease. As for the study in general: A definition of persistent Graves' disease required over 5 years of antithyroid drugs plus positive TSH receptor antibodies. Study observations and caveats: Peripheral blood, not thyroid tissue, was the sole material studied.

With iRepertoire HTBI primers and Arm-PCR of CDR3 regions, TCR beta libraries were built. TCRdb ran MiXCR on the multiplex PCR reads and lists one entry per CDR3 protein. The sample lists 360,000 or so distinct CDR3 sequences, roughly 25% occurring once. At least ten counts were recorded for this clonotype. Antigen: not known. Sample time point: persistent/refractory GD, antithyroid drugs over 5 years with positive TRAb. The TCR library was made from RNA extracted from PBMCs. Sequenced here: peripheral blood mononuclear cells (PBMCs), sampled when the disease was refractory, from a patient treated with antithyroid drugs. The receptor was derived from a woman in her thirties or forties with Graves disease.

CDR3 DNA sequence: TGCAGTGCTAGAGCCGGAAAGAATGAAAAACTGTTTTTT. Its protein product is CSARAGKNEKLFF. The V call is TRBV20-1, the J call TRBJ1-4, with D hard to call. Germline lookup yields CDR1 DFQATT and CDR2 SNEGSKA (reference sequence). The CDR3 runs 13 residues. V was cut by 1 base and J by 5 bases, with 8 bases left in between.